This is a list of T cell receptor beta chains from one sample in a study of blood T cell repertoires in COVID-19. Profiled with immunoSEQ multiplex PCR; TCRdb holds only in-frame clones, not every one. The sample holds 100,000 to 150,000 clones; approximately 86% are singletons and the top ten take under 2.5%. The source material was PBMCs or T cells enriched from blood (not recorded which). These receptors were collected from a woman aged 50 to 65 who had recovered from COVID-19. Both conserved end residues are part of each CDR3. The order of the fields is J gene, V gene, CDR3 protein.

j_gene: TRBJ2-7; v_gene: TRBV19; CDR3aa: CASSIEQGAFYEQYF
j_gene: TRBJ1-5; v_gene: TRBV6-1; CDR3aa: CASSERQRPSNQPQHF
j_gene: TRBJ1-5; v_gene: TRBV19; CDR3aa: CASSTPSGTVWIQPQHF
j_gene: TRBJ1-1; v_gene: TRBV6-2/TRBV6-3; CDR3aa: CASSRGFNTEAFF
j_gene: TRBJ2-2; v_gene: TRBV5-5; CDR3aa: CASSFGRGLTGELFF
j_gene: TRBJ2-7; v_gene: TRBV4-3; CDR3aa: CASSQGLGPGEQYF
j_gene: TRBJ1-2; v_gene: TRBV7-2; CDR3aa: CASSSSDRVNGYTF
j_gene: TRBJ2-7; v_gene: TRBV18; CDR3aa: CASSPSSGATYEQYF
j_gene: TRBJ1-6; v_gene: TRBV18; CDR3aa: CASSPQGPNSPLHF
j_gene: TRBJ2-1; v_gene: TRBV7-2; CDR3aa: CASSLLGGGYNEQFF
j_gene: TRBJ1-2; v_gene: TRBV3-1/TRBV3-2; CDR3aa: CASSQEGAANYGYTF
j_gene: TRBJ2-5; v_gene: TRBV24-1; CDR3aa: CATSDRRQGNQETQYF
j_gene: TRBJ1-3; v_gene: TRBV2; CDR3aa: CASSDWANTIYF
j_gene: TRBJ2-5; v_gene: TRBV9; CDR3aa: CASSPRTSGSSQYF
j_gene: TRBJ1-2; v_gene: TRBV24-1; CDR3aa: CATSDGQGLGGYTF
j_gene: TRBJ2-3; v_gene: TRBV19; CDR3aa: CASSMGLASDTQYF
j_gene: TRBJ2-7; v_gene: TRBV2; CDR3aa: CASRQGQASYEQYF
j_gene: TRBJ2-7; v_gene: TRBV27; CDR3aa: CASSQRQAHEQYF
j_gene: TRBJ2-5; v_gene: TRBV9; CDR3aa: CASSVLGTSGEDQYF
j_gene: TRBJ1-1; v_gene: TRBV2; CDR3aa: CASRRTGMNTEAFF
j_gene: TRBJ2-3; v_gene: TRBV10-1; CDR3aa: CASSTGTSGATDTQYF
j_gene: TRBJ2-3; v_gene: TRBV24-1; CDR3aa: CATSGPTSGGVPSTDTQYF
j_gene: TRBJ1-4; v_gene: TRBV4-3; CDR3aa: CASSQDIETGVRLNEKLFF
j_gene: TRBJ1-3; v_gene: TRBV5-8; CDR3aa: CASSAGQRTLGNTIYF
j_gene: TRBJ1-5; v_gene: TRBV10-3; CDR3aa: CAISGLRGEQPQHF
j_gene: TRBJ1-5; v_gene: TRBV27; CDR3aa: CASSRDYSNQPQHF
j_gene: TRBJ1-3; v_gene: TRBV11-3; CDR3aa: CASSFKRTDSGNTIYF
j_gene: TRBJ2-2; v_gene: TRBV11-2; CDR3aa: CASSLVRGGARELFF
j_gene: TRBJ2-2; v_gene: TRBV9; CDR3aa: CASSVGQGGTGELFF
j_gene: TRBJ2-2; v_gene: TRBV9; CDR3aa: CASSVREANTGELFF
j_gene: TRBJ1-5; v_gene: TRBV19; CDR3aa: CASSGTGTGGQPQHF
j_gene: TRBJ2-3; v_gene: TRBV2; CDR3aa: CASSRLAGGGDTQYF
j_gene: TRBJ2-5; v_gene: TRBV6-5; CDR3aa: CASSYTRGTQETQYF
j_gene: TRBJ2-1; v_gene: TRBV10-1; CDR3aa: CASSESSGLSSYNEQFF
j_gene: TRBJ2-7; v_gene: TRBV9; CDR3aa: CASSVGPESSYEQYF
j_gene: TRBJ1-4; v_gene: TRBV7-9; CDR3aa: CASSLGDRGQSEKLFF
j_gene: TRBJ1-5; v_gene: TRBV19; CDR3aa: CASNGQGIEIRNQPQHF
j_gene: TRBJ2-3; v_gene: TRBV27; CDR3aa: CATAPTSGYTDTQYF
j_gene: TRBJ1-2; v_gene: TRBV19; CDR3aa: CASSVAYSNYGYTF
j_gene: TRBJ2-7; v_gene: TRBV4-3; CDR3aa: CASSQDRTGGYEQYF
j_gene: TRBJ2-1; v_gene: TRBV29-1; CDR3aa: CSVVQARPNEQFF
j_gene: TRBJ1-2; v_gene: TRBV7-6; CDR3aa: CASSSRQGSNYGYTF
j_gene: TRBJ2-7; v_gene: TRBV19; CDR3aa: CASSISSESYEQYF
j_gene: TRBJ1-4; v_gene: TRBV21-1; CDR3aa: CASSPRGGPGTLDGSTNEKLFF
j_gene: TRBJ2-7; v_gene: TRBV6-5; CDR3aa: CASSYSNEQYF
j_gene: TRBJ2-3; v_gene: TRBV3-1/TRBV3-2; CDR3aa: CASRVSGVRTQYF
j_gene: TRBJ1-5; v_gene: TRBV2; CDR3aa: CASSGQGANQPQHF
j_gene: TRBJ1-2; v_gene: TRBV6-5; CDR3aa: CASSFLQGGSYGYTF
j_gene: TRBJ1-1; v_gene: TRBV3-1/TRBV3-2; CDR3aa: CASSQGGTEAFF
j_gene: TRBJ1-1; v_gene: TRBV2; CDR3aa: CASSDMTGYDTEAFF
j_gene: TRBJ2-5; v_gene: TRBV11-2; CDR3aa: CASSLDAGGPSETQYF
j_gene: TRBJ2-2; v_gene: TRBV15; CDR3aa: CATSRDYLPAGELFF
j_gene: TRBJ1-1; v_gene: TRBV5-6; CDR3aa: CASSMDRGYSRGAFF
j_gene: TRBJ2-1; v_gene: TRBV3-1/TRBV3-2; CDR3aa: CASSQGIRDRNEQFF
j_gene: TRBJ2-1; v_gene: TRBV15; CDR3aa: CATSYFYNEQFF